These T cell receptor beta chains were read from a single sample in a study of CD8+ T cells in alopecia areata. TCRdb keeps only in-frame clones here, not all; method: immunoSEQ multiplex PCR. The sample lists 120,000 to 150,000 clones; approximately 80% were seen once. This specimen was CD8+ T cells sorted from blood, taken at week 4, from a patient treated with tofacitinib. Receptors originate from a human donor with alopecia areata. Each CDR3 is given with its conserved first and last residue. A D gene is named only where the DNA matches it firmly. For some rows the clone size is stated as once, few or many, or as a class when expanded; others skip it.

size: NA
D: NA
V: TRBV7-9
CDR3: CASSSMETQYF

size: NA
D: NA
V: TRBV5-1
CDR3: CASIRNTEAFF

size: NA
D: TRBD1
V: TRBV4-1
CDR3: CASSQGQGFRDTGELFF

size: once
D: NA
V: TRBV4-1
CDR3: CASSVSVHPGDEQFF

size: NA
D: NA
V: TRBV20-1
CDR3: CSAPFSYEQYF

size: NA
D: TRBD2
V: TRBV29-1
CDR3: CSVETPRGTSGGTDTQYF

size: NA
D: NA
V: TRBV6-6
CDR3: CASKDYAEGSTDTQYF

size: NA
D: NA
V: TRBV21-1
CDR3: CASSDPQGARTEAFF

size: NA
D: NA
V: TRBV10-3
CDR3: CAISYLSSYEQYF

size: few
D: TRBD1
V: TRBV2
CDR3: CASTYYRGPNQPQHF

size: NA
D: TRBD2
V: TRBV9
CDR3: CASSVFSGLAGASYNEQFF

size: NA
D: TRBD2
V: TRBV6-5
CDR3: CASSRPRGGNNEQFF

size: NA
D: NA
V: TRBV27
CDR3: CASGPSTDTQYF

size: NA
D: NA
V: TRBV4-2
CDR3: CASSQDPGITYEQYF

size: NA
D: NA
V: TRBV15
CDR3: CATDFRDTVSGANVLTF

size: NA
D: NA
V: TRBV4-1
CDR3: CASSLIPGDRDQETQYF

size: few
D: NA
V: TRBV27
CDR3: CASSLLRADSPLHF

size: NA
D: TRBD1
V: TRBV4-3
CDR3: CASSPSTGGSYEQYF

size: NA
D: TRBD1
V: TRBV29-1
CDR3: CSVSTGAEQYF

size: NA
D: NA
V: TRBV29-1
CDR3: CSVEGGGTYGYTF

size: NA
D: TRBD2
V: TRBV14
CDR3: CASSQGGVEQFF

size: NA
D: NA
V: TRBV30
CDR3: CAWSVGRGISYEQYF

size: NA
D: NA
V: TRBV30
CDR3: CASQGTSRLTDTQYF

size: NA
D: NA
V: TRBV9
CDR3: CASSGFTGTYGYTF

size: NA
D: NA
V: TRBV7-2
CDR3: CASSPGDYEQYF

size: NA
D: TRBD2
V: TRBV4-3
CDR3: CASSQDGSGTPADTQYF

size: NA
D: TRBD1
V: TRBV29-1
CDR3: CSGMTGMNTEAFF

size: NA
D: TRBD1
V: TRBV29-1
CDR3: CSAIRTGDYGYTF

size: NA
D: NA
V: TRBV19
CDR3: CASTPTETVQPQHF